One sample yielded the 28 T cell receptor beta chains listed below, sequenced in a study of monozygotic twins with inflammatory bowel disease (dated by TCRdb to the late 2010s). Library preparation used 5' RACE. For sequencing, an Illumina HiSeq 2500 was employed. Following TCRdb reprocessing, every CDR3 protein sequence forms one entry, and DNA is not provided. The sample table records a few hundred thousand distinct CDR3 sequences. The ten largest account for 2.5% to 3% of the sample. The specimen was blood. Receptors originate from a human donor with ulcerative colitis or Crohn's disease, or a healthy co-twin of an affected twin (not recorded which).

The gene calls are TRBV12-3 or TRBV12-4 and TRBJ2-1; TCRdb gives TRBD2 as the D gene, but with no DNA this cannot be confirmed. The CDR3 totals 16 residues. CDR3 loop: CASSLEEDRAGNEQFF.

The chain uses TRBV6-5 and TRBJ2-7. Germline V CDR1 and CDR2: MNHEY, SVGAGI. CDR3 size: 14 residues. CDR3 region: CASSYSRTRYEQYF.

The J gene is TRBJ2-3, the V gene TRBV4-3; TCRdb's assignment of TRBD1 cannot be checked, as there is no DNA. Germline lookup yields CDR1 LGHNA and CDR2 YSLEER. The CDR3 has 15 amino acids. The CDR3 protein is CASSQAGQGTDTQYF.

This chain uses TRBV29-1 with TRBJ2-1; no DNA is available, so the TRBD1 call from TCRdb remains unchecked. The CDR3 is made up of 13 amino acids. CDR1 and CDR2 from the germline V gene are SQVTM and ANQGSEA. The CDR3 is CSGRQGAWNEQFF.

The rearrangement uses TRBV6-5 and TRBJ1-6. The germline CDR1 and CDR2 sequences are MNHEY and SVGAGI. This CDR3 has 12 amino acids. CDR3 amino acids: CASRIHNSPLHF.

The rearrangement links TRBV27 to TRBJ1-5; the D gene TCRdb calls, TRBD1, cannot be checked with no DNA. The CDR3 consists of 16 residues. The germline V gene has CDR1 MNHEY and CDR2 SMNVEV (reference sequence). Here the CDR3 reads CASSFRGRASNQPQHF.

V usage is TRBV6-5 and J usage is TRBJ1-2; TCRdb gives TRBD1 as the D gene, but with no DNA this cannot be confirmed. Looked up from germline, CDR1 is MNHEY and CDR2 is SVGAGI. CDR3 length: 16 residues. The chain's CDR3 is CASSSPQNRANYGYTF.

The rearrangement joins TRBV9 to TRBJ2-3. Germline V CDR1 and CDR2: SGDLS, YYNGEE. CDR3 length: 14 residues. CDR3 in amino acids: CASSPNDQSDTQYF.

The J gene is TRBJ2-1, the V gene TRBV4-3; TCRdb calls TRBD2, which cannot be checked without DNA. The V gene's germline CDR1 is LGHNA and CDR2 YSLEER. The CDR3 is 15 amino acids. CDR3 in amino acids: CASSQDVDFENEQFF.

This chain joins TRBV6-5 and TRBJ2-1; with no DNA, the TCRdb D assignment of TRBD1 cannot be verified. CDR1 and CDR2 (germline): MNHEY, SVGAGI. The CDR3 spans 18 residues. The CDR3 protein is CATNLLQGGGGENNEQFF.

This sequence joins TRBV7-6 and TRBJ1-3. This CDR3 has 17 residues. Germline loops: CDR1 SGHVS, CDR2 FNYEAQ. The CDR3 sequence: CASSFGRTVSSGNTIYF.

The chain employs TRBV11-3 and TRBJ2-5. The CDR3 length is 14 residues. Looked up from germline, CDR1 is SGHNT and CDR2 is YENEEA. CDR3 residues: CASSLGAGQETQYF. Combining the CDR3 with reference TRBV11-3 and TRBJ2-5 gives the whole variable domain EAGVVQSPRYKIIEKKQPVAFWCNPISGHNTLYWYLQNLGQGPELLIRYENEEAVDDSQLPKDRFSAERLKGVDSTLKIQPAELGDSAVYLCASSLGAGQETQYFGPGTRLLVL.

The chain joins TRBV5-6 to TRBJ2-3. The CDR3 contains 14 residues. The V gene's germline CDR1 is SGHDT and CDR2 YYEEEE. The CDR3 spells CASSFGRFTDTQYF.

The chain has TRBV18 and TRBJ1-6; the D call from TCRdb, TRBD1, cannot be confirmed without DNA. Germline lookup yields CDR1 KGHSH and CDR2 LQKENI. The CDR3 totals 15 residues. CDR3 sequence reads: CASSQTRGGGSPLHF.

The V call is TRBV4-1, the J call TRBJ2-5. This CDR3 has 14 amino acids. Germline V lookup: CDR1 MGHRA, CDR2 YSYEKL. The CDR3 sequence: CASSQDPGKETQYF.

This CDR3 reads CASSLGQASTNYGYTF. This chain uses TRBV5-1 with TRBJ1-2; TCRdb outputs TRBD1, but without DNA this stays unchecked. From germline, CDR1 is SGHRS and CDR2 YFSETQ. This CDR3 has 16 residues.

The gene calls are TRBV10-2 and TRBJ2-1; TCRdb outputs TRBD1, but without DNA this stays unchecked. The CDR3 is 13 residues long. Germline values: CDR1 WSHSY, CDR2 SAAADI. The CDR3 here is CASSFGTGGSQFF.

This sequence joins TRBV11-2 and TRBJ2-3; checking the TCRdb D call of TRBD1 is not possible without DNA. CDR1 and CDR2 (germline): SGHAT, FQNNGV. The CDR3 is made up of 15 amino acids. The CDR3 loop is CASSSHRMSTDTQYF.

The V call is TRBV5-4, the J call TRBJ1-6. The CDR3 runs 16 residues. Germline-derived CDR1 and CDR2 are SGHNT and YYREEE (reference sequence). Here the CDR3 reads CASSPAGSIYNSPLHF. The whole variable domain, filled in from reference TRBV5-4 and TRBJ1-6, reads ETGVTQSPTHLIKTRGQQVTLRCSSQSGHNTVSWYQQALGQGPQFIFQYYREEENGRGNFPPRFSGLQFPNYSSELNVNALELDDSALYLCASSPAGSIYNSPLHFGNGTRLTVT.

The V gene is TRBV5-1, the J gene TRBJ2-5; the D call of TRBD1 rests on TCRdb alone, since no DNA is present to check it. Germline V lookup: CDR1 SGHRS, CDR2 YFSETQ. The CDR3 consists of 15 residues. CDR3 protein: CASSRLGQGEETQYF.

V and J are TRBV21-1 and TRBJ1-6; TCRdb lists TRBD1, though no DNA is available to test this call. TRBV21-1 is described as a pseudogene. This CDR3 has 16 residues. This CDR3 reads CASSKETGQGNSPLHF.

This CDR3 reads CASSVTGVYNEQFF. The chain employs TRBV27 and TRBJ2-1; TCRdb picks TRBD1, but there is no DNA to check that call. Germline lookup yields CDR1 MNHEY and CDR2 SMNVEV (reference sequence). CDR3 length equals 14 residues.

V usage is TRBV5-5 and J usage is TRBJ2-1; TCRdb's D call, TRBD2, is unchecked because there is no DNA. This CDR3 has 18 amino acids. In germline, CDR1 is SGHKS, CDR2 YYEKEE (reference sequence). This CDR3 reads CASSSGTSGGAGYNEQFF.

The chain recombines TRBV6-2 or TRBV6-3 with TRBJ2-4; absent DNA, TCRdb's TRBD1 call cannot be checked. Germline V gene lookup returns CDR1 MNHEY and CDR2 SVGEGT. The CDR3 has 15 amino acids. The CDR3 region is CASRFYREGKNIQYF.

V usage is TRBV20-1 and J usage is TRBJ2-2; absent DNA, TCRdb's TRBD1 call cannot be checked. The CDR3 spans 16 residues. The germline V gene encodes CDR1 DFQATT and CDR2 SNEGSKA (reference sequence). CDR3 sequence reads: CSARVSAGENTGELFF.

This chain links TRBV4-2 with TRBJ1-4. Germline V gene sequence: CDR1 LGHNA, CDR2 YNFKEQ. This CDR3 comprises 15 residues. The CDR3 protein is CASSLRPLNNEKLFF.

This sequence joins TRBV2 and TRBJ2-3; TCRdb's D call of TRBD1 is untestable without DNA. Germline assignment: CDR1 SNHLY and CDR2 FYNNEI. The CDR3 spans 14 residues. The CDR3 here is CAPGKGQLTDTQYF.

J is TRBJ1-5 and V is TRBV20-1; TCRdb's D call, TRBD1, is unchecked because there is no DNA. Germline lookup yields CDR1 DFQATT and CDR2 SNEGSKA (reference sequence). The CDR3 length is 15 residues. This chain's CDR3 is CSARKTGASNQPQHF.